This TCR beta chain is from a study of metastatic and nonmetastatic thyroid tumors. Patients had received no treatment of any kind before thyroid surgery. TCRdb used MiXCR to call clones anew from the PCR reads. This table has 84,000 or so clones, around 7.8% appearing once. The V end was cut by 1 base, the J end by 5 bases, with 13 bases between. Germline assignment: CDR1 KGHDR and CDR2 SFDVKD. The length of the CDR3 is 15 residues. This clone was seen ten or more times. The V gene is TRBV24-1, the J gene TRBJ2-5; D is perhaps TRBD2 (7 bases). The source of this sequence is a female donor with papillary thyroid cancer or a benign thyroid nodule (not recorded which). Some clones in this sample may be carry-over from other donors' samples. The sequenced sample consisted of blood. CDR3 sequence: CATSDFVGGQETQYF. The CDR3 coding sequence is TGTGCCACCAGTGATTTTGTGGGGGGGCAGGAGACCCAGTACTTC.